This T cell receptor (beta chain) was documented in a study of shared clonotypes between healthy human individuals. Worth noting for this clone: Its antigen is not known. This likely reflects a read error, since a far larger clone is one base away.

Germline CDR1 and CDR2: GTSNPN and SVGIG (reference sequence). The CDR3 is 18 residues long. Regarding the study as a whole: Naive subsets usually exceeded memory subsets in estimated richness.

Measured with immunoSEQ multiplex PCR; TCRdb has only the in-frame clones, and not every one. The sample yields around 940,000 clones, 76% seen once. Sequencing was done on a sample of memory CD4+ T cells sorted from blood. Described subset: CD45RA-negative fraction. V gene TRBV30 combines with J gene TRBJ2-2, with TRBD2 matching over 12 bases. This TCR was sampled from a man aged 18 to 30 in good health. The DNA of the CDR3 is TGTGCCTGGAGTACTAGCGGGAGGACGTTAAGGGGGACCGGGAAGCTGTTTTTT. Residues: CAWSTSGRTLRGTGKLFF.